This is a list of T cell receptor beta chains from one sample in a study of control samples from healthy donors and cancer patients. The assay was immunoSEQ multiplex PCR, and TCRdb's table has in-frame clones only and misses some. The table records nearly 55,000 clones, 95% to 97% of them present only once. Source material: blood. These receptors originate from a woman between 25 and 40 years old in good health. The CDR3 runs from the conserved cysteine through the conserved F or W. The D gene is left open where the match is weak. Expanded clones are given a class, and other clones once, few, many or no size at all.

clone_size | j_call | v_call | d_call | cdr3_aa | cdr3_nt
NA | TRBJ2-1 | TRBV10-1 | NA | CASPFGSGETYNEQFF | TGCGCCAGCCCTTTTGGTTCCGGAGAAACCTACAATGAGCAGTTCTTC
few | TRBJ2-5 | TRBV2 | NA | CASSEAKGRSQETQYF | TGTGCCAGCAGTGAAGCAAAGGGACGGAGCCAAGAGACCCAGTACTTC
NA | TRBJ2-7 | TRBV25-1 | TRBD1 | CASSARDRSYEQYF | TGTGCCAGCAGTGCCCGGGACAGAAGTTACGAGCAGTACTTC
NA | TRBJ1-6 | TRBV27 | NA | CASSPLLNSPLHF | TGTGCCAGCAGTCCCCTTTTGAATTCACCCCTCCACTTT
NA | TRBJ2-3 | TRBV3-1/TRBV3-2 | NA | CASSQDIGGASTDTQYF | TGTGCCAGCAGCCAAGATATAGGCGGGGCTAGCACAGATACGCAGTATTTT
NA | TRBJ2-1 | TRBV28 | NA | CASSLLARNEQFF | TGTGCCAGCAGTTTACTAGCGCGGAATGAGCAGTTCTTC
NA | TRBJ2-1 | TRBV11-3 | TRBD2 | CASSLDGREGRDEQFF | TGTGCCAGCAGCTTAGATGGGCGGGAGGGGCGCGATGAGCAGTTCTTC
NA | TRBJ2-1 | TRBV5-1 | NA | CASWGSGGSDEQFF | TGCGCCAGCTGGGGCTCTGGAGGTTCGGATGAGCAGTTCTTC
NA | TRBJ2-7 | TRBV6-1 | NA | CASSDSGPYSYEQYF | TGTGCCAGCAGTGATTCCGGCCCCTACTCCTACGAGCAGTACTTC
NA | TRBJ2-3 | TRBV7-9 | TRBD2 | CASSSGLAGAPDTQYF | TGTGCCAGCAGCTCAGGACTAGCGGGAGCCCCGGATACGCAGTATTTT
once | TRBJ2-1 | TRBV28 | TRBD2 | CASSLRTSEIYNEQFF | TGTGCCAGCAGTTTAAGGACTAGCGAGATTTACAATGAGCAGTTCTTC
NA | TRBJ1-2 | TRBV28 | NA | CASGPGLNYGYTF | TGTGCCAGCGGCCCGGGGCTTAACTATGGCTACACCTTC
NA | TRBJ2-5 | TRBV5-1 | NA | CASSLVEWETQYF | TGCGCCAGCAGCTTGGTAGAGTGGGAGACCCAGTACTTC
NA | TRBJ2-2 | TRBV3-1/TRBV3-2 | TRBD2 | CASSQDLGGRYTGELFF | TGTGCCAGCAGCCAAGATTTGGGCGGGAGGTACACCGGGGAGCTGTTTTTT
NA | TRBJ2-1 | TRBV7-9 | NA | CASSPGGSRFF | TGTGCCAGCAGCCCGGGGGGCTCGCGGTTCTTC
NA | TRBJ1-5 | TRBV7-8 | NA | CASSFYGDSNQPQHF | TGTGCCAGCAGCTTTTATGGGGATAGCAATCAGCCCCAGCATTTT
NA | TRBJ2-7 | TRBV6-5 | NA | CASGNRRAEQYF | TGTGCCAGCGGAAACAGGAGGGCCGAGCAGTACTTC
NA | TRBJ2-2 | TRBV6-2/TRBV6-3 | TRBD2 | CASSYSSLAGVPTGELFF | TGTGCCAGCAGTTACTCATCGCTAGCGGGAGTGCCCACCGGGGAGCTGTTTTTT
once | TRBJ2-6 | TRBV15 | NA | CATSRVPSGANVLTF | TGTGCCACCAGCAGAGTCCCCTCTGGGGCCAACGTCCTGACTTTC
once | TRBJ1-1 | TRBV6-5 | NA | CASSYSWATMNTEAFF | TGTGCCAGCAGTTACTCTTGGGCGACCATGAACACTGAAGCTTTCTTT
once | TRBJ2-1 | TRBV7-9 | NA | CASSLARDSNEQFF | TGTGCCAGCAGCTTAGCGCGCGACTCCAATGAGCAGTTCTTC
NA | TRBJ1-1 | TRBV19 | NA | CASSQLFAGSSPGGTEAFF | TGTGCCAGTAGCCAACTTTTCGCCGGGTCCTCCCCGGGAGGCACTGAAGCTTTCTTT
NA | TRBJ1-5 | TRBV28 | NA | CASSAHPGGYSNQPQHF | TGTGCCAGCAGTGCACACCCGGGAGGATATAGCAATCAGCCCCAGCATTTT
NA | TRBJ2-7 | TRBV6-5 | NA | CASSPAILYEQYF | TGTGCCAGCAGCCCCGCCATTCTGTACGAGCAGTACTTC
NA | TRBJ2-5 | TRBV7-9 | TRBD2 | CASSSGTSGSETQYF | TGTGCCAGCAGCTCCGGGACTAGCGGGAGTGAGACCCAGTACTTC
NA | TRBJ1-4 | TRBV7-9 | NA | CASSLVQEVYNEKLFF | TGTGCCAGCAGCTTAGTACAGGAGGTCTACAATGAAAAACTGTTTTTT
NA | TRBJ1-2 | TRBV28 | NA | CASSPKYYGYTF | TGTGCCAGCAGTCCCAAGTACTATGGCTACACCTTC
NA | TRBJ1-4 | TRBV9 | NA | CASSVAPATNEKLFF | TGTGCCAGCAGCGTAGCTCCAGCAACTAATGAAAAACTGTTTTTT
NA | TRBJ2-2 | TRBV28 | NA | CASSFVWRPPGELFF | TGTGCCAGCAGTTTTGTCTGGAGACCCCCCGGGGAGCTGTTTTTT
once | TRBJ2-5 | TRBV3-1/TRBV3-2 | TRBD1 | CASMSDRGRETQYF | TGTGCCAGCATGTCGGACAGGGGGCGAGAGACCCAGTACTTC
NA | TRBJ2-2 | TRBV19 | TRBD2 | CASSRGLAGNTGELFF | TGTGCCAGTAGTCGAGGACTAGCGGGGAACACCGGGGAGCTGTTTTTT
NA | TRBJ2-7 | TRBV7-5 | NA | CARSPQPRQGGKEYF | TGTGCCAGAAGCCCCCAGCCCCGACAGGGGGGAAAAGAGTACTTC
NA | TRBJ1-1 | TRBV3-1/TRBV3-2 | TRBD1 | CASSQDRDRGLNTEAFF | TGTGCCAGCAGCCAAGATAGGGACAGGGGGCTGAACACTGAAGCTTTCTTT
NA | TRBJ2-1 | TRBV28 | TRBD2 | CASSSRLAPNYNEQFF | TGTGCCAGCAGCTCCAGACTAGCTCCAAACTACAATGAGCAGTTCTTC
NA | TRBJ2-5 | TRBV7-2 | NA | CASSLSWGGETQYF | TGTGCCAGCAGCTTAAGCTGGGGAGGTGAGACCCAGTACTTC
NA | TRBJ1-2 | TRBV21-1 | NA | CASSPRTGGCYGYTF | TGTGCCAGCAGCCCCCGGACAGGGGGTTGCTATGGCTACACCTTC
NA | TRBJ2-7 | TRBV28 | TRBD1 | CASSFPGQGGYEQYF | TGTGCCAGCAGTTTTCCGGGACAGGGGGGATACGAGCAGTACTTC
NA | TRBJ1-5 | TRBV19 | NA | CASSITGGRYSNQPQHF | TGTGCCAGTAGTATTACGGGGGGGCGGTATAGCAATCAGCCCCAGCATTTT
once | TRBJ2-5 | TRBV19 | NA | CASSIAGETQYF | TGTGCCAGTAGTATAGCTGGAGAGACCCAGTACTTC
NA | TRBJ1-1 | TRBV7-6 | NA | CASSFPGVNAEAFF | TGTGCCAGCAGCTTCCCTGGGGTGAACGCTGAAGCTTTCTTT
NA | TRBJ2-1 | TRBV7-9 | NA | CASSPRIDNEQFF | TGTGCCAGCAGCCCCAGAATCGACAATGAGCAGTTCTTC
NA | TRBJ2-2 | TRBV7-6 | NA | CASSQQRALTGELFF | TGTGCCAGCAGCCAGCAGAGGGCCCTGACCGGGGAGCTGTTTTTT
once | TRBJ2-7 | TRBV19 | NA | CASSPRRQLAYEQYF | TGTGCCAGTAGTCCTCGTCGGCAGTTGGCTTACGAGCAGTACTTC
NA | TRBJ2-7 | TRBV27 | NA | CASSLGHTYEQYF | TGTGCCAGCAGTTTAGGACACACCTACGAGCAGTACTTC
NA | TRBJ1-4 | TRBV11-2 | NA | CASSLGVPTGSPFREKLFF | TGTGCCAGCAGCTTAGGTGTTCCGACAGGTTCCCCCTTTAGGGAAAAACTGTTTTTT